A selection of T cell receptor beta chains follows, all from one sample in a study of T-cell memory formation after mild COVID-19. A single record per CDR3 protein comes from TCRdb applying MiXCR to the 5' RACE reads. The sample has around 450,000 distinct CDR3 sequences; approximately 24% are singletons. The sample was PBMCs or a T cell subset sorted from them (not recorded which). The receptor source for this set is an adult woman who had mild COVID-19 (a few samples of this study predate the infection). Cell type and time point are not known. The conserved cysteine and the conserved F or W are not part of the CDR3 here. Fields, in order: CDR3 protein, J gene, V gene, clone size. Only some rows state a clone size, as once, few, many or a class for expanded clones.

cdr3_aa: ASSLSTPGANVLT
j_call: TRBJ2-6
v_call: TRBV7-9
clone_size: NA

cdr3_aa: ASSSTGTSGGGAETQY
j_call: TRBJ2-5
v_call: TRBV5-6
clone_size: NA

cdr3_aa: AISEGRIREAF
j_call: TRBJ1-1
v_call: TRBV10-3
clone_size: NA

cdr3_aa: ASTAPRSEVGKYNEQF
j_call: TRBJ2-1
v_call: TRBV7-9
clone_size: few

cdr3_aa: ASSDRTEGSRRGQY
j_call: TRBJ2-7
v_call: TRBV6-2/TRBV6-3
clone_size: NA

cdr3_aa: AWRGGSDEQF
j_call: TRBJ2-1
v_call: TRBV30
clone_size: NA

cdr3_aa: SAPRGRTEQF
j_call: TRBJ2-1
v_call: TRBV20-1
clone_size: few

cdr3_aa: SVEETRRLETQY
j_call: TRBJ2-5
v_call: TRBV29-1
clone_size: few

cdr3_aa: ASSPGTSGRRDTQY
j_call: TRBJ2-3
v_call: TRBV4-3
clone_size: few

cdr3_aa: ASSSSLQGAGANVLT
j_call: TRBJ2-6
v_call: TRBV28
clone_size: NA

cdr3_aa: ASSAPGTGVSYEQY
j_call: TRBJ2-7
v_call: TRBV5-1
clone_size: once

cdr3_aa: SVAVANYGYT
j_call: TRBJ1-2
v_call: TRBV29-1
clone_size: few

cdr3_aa: SPGTRSHYNEQF
j_call: TRBJ2-1
v_call: TRBV20-1
clone_size: few

cdr3_aa: ATSDGTANYGYT
j_call: TRBJ1-2
v_call: TRBV24-1
clone_size: few

cdr3_aa: ASSAGTEYYEQY
j_call: TRBJ2-7
v_call: TRBV9
clone_size: NA

cdr3_aa: ASSQPVRDGANVLT
j_call: TRBJ2-6
v_call: TRBV4-2
clone_size: NA

cdr3_aa: ASSRGRQGMQYEQY
j_call: TRBJ2-7
v_call: TRBV12-3/TRBV12-4
clone_size: NA

cdr3_aa: SAPDRGGNYGYT
j_call: TRBJ1-2
v_call: TRBV20-1
clone_size: few

cdr3_aa: ATSRVRGTQETQY
j_call: TRBJ2-5
v_call: TRBV15
clone_size: few

cdr3_aa: ASSPLAANTGELF
j_call: TRBJ2-2
v_call: TRBV5-5
clone_size: many

cdr3_aa: ASSEPPGLNSPLH
j_call: TRBJ1-6
v_call: TRBV10-2
clone_size: few

cdr3_aa: ASSGWRDTQY
j_call: TRBJ2-3
v_call: TRBV12-3/TRBV12-4
clone_size: NA

cdr3_aa: ASSYSRPVKGQSYGYT
j_call: TRBJ1-2
v_call: TRBV6-5
clone_size: NA